One and the same sample provided the 27 T cell receptor beta chains below, sequenced in a study of radiotherapy plus CTLA-4 blockade in lung cancer. Measured with immunoSEQ multiplex PCR; TCRdb has only the in-frame clones, and not every one. The sample carries roughly 35,000 clones, around 75% recorded once. The input for sequencing was peripheral blood, taken from a patient treated with radiotherapy plus ipilimumab. The receptors come from a human donor with non-small cell lung cancer that progressed on radiotherapy plus ipilimumab.

V and J are TRBV28 and TRBJ1-5, with TRBD1 identical over 9 bases. The germline V gene encodes CDR1 MDHEN and CDR2 SYDVKM. This CDR3 has 15 residues. V dropped 4 bases and J dropped 2; count of bases not matched to a gene: 3. The CDR3 loop is CASSYRTGGNQPQHF. CDR3 nucleotides: TGTGCCAGCAGTTACCGGACAGGGGGCAATCAGCCCCAGCATTTT.

The J gene is TRBJ2-3, the V gene TRBV20-1; 11 nucleotides match TRBD2. CDR1 and CDR2 from the germline V gene are DFQATT and SNEGSKA (reference sequence). This CDR3 has 11 amino acids. Germline trimming cut 8 bases from V and 10 bases from J; bases unmatched to any gene: 5. The CDR3 bases are TGCAGTCTGGGGACTAGCGGATCGCAGTATTTT. This encodes CSLGTSGSQYF.

The chain uses TRBV2 and TRBJ1-3, with D unresolved. V was pared by 8 bases and J by 0 bases, with 11 bases between. Germline lookup yields CDR1 SNHLY and CDR2 FYNNEI. CDR3 length equals 14 residues. The CDR3: CASREGSSGNTIYF. In DNA form, the CDR3 reads TGTGCCAGCCGGGAGGGCTCCTCTGGAAACACCATATATTTT.

The V call is TRBV28, the J call TRBJ2-7; 9 bases agree with TRBD2. Per germline, CDR1 MDHEN and CDR2 SYDVKM. Losses at the gene ends were 2 bases for V and 4 bases for J; bases not matched to a gene: 6. This CDR3 spans 15 amino acids. The CDR3 coding sequence is TGTGCCAGCAGTTTAGTAGCGGGAGTATCGTACGAGCAGTACTTC. Its protein product is CASSLVAGVSYEQYF. The complete variable domain, with remaining parts taken from reference TRBV28 and TRBJ2-7, reads DVKVTQSSRYLVKRTGEKVFLECVQDMDHENMFWYRQDPGLGLRLIYFSYDVKMKEKGDIPEGYSVSREKKERFSLILESASTNQTSMYLCASSLVAGVSYEQYFGPGTRLTVT.

CDR3: CASTDFSGANVLTF. Here the CDR3 DNA reads TGTGCCAGCACGGACTTCTCTGGGGCCAACGTCCTGACTTTC. V gene TRBV6-6 combines with J gene TRBJ2-6, with D possibly TRBD2 on 5 matching bases. CDR3 size: 14 residues. Per the germline V gene, CDR1 is MNHNY and CDR2 is SVGAGI (reference sequence). Trimming left V 7 bases short and J 0 bases short, with 7 bases between.

V usage is TRBV11-3 and J usage is TRBJ2-1; no definite D call. The V gene lost 5 bases and the J gene lost 8 bases, with 13 bases spanning the gap. Looked up from germline, CDR1 is SGHNT and CDR2 is YENEEA. The CDR3 consists of 13 residues. Here the CDR3 reads CASSLRTGHEQFF. CDR3 DNA: TGTGCCAGCAGCCTACGGACCGGCCATGAGCAGTTCTTC.

The chain links TRBV11-1 to TRBJ2-3, with 10 bases fitting TRBD2. CDR1 and CDR2 from the germline V gene are SGHAT and FQDESV (reference sequence). V dropped 4 bases and J dropped 1; count of bases not matched to a gene: 2. CDR3 length: 15 amino acids. The CDR3 is CASSSLAGGTDTQYF. The CDR3 DNA is TGTGCCAGCAGCTCCCTAGCGGGGGGCACAGATACGCAGTATTTT.

Only one count was recorded for this clone. J is TRBJ2-2 and V is TRBV9; D gene ambiguous. Looked up from germline, CDR1 is SGDLS and CDR2 is YYNGEE. The CDR3 has 15 amino acids. The V end was cut by 0 bases, the J end by 1 base, with 7 bases between. CDR3 DNA sequence: TGTGCCAGCAGCGTAGTTTACGGGAACACCGGGGAGCTGTTTTTT. This gives the protein CASSVVYGNTGELFF.

This clone was found once. V is TRBV27 and J is TRBJ2-1; 10 bases are shared with TRBD2. The CDR3 spans 15 residues. Germline CDR1 and CDR2: MNHEY and SMNVEV (reference sequence). With 4 bases clipped from V and 2 bases from J, the junction kept 2 bases outside the gene matches. CDR3 in amino acids: CASSSSGSPYNEQFF. As DNA, the CDR3 is TGTGCCAGCAGTTCTAGCGGGAGCCCCTACAATGAGCAGTTCTTC.

In nucleotides, the CDR3 is TGCGCCAGCAGCCAAGCGGGACAGGGGGCGGGAGATACGCAGTATTTT. Protein product: CASSQAGQGAGDTQYF. This chain joins TRBV4-1 and TRBJ2-3; the match to TRBD1 covers 12 bases. CDR1 MGHRA and CDR2 YSYEKL come from the germline V gene. J gave up 5 bases and V 1 base, and 4 bases lay outside the gene matches. This CDR3 region has 16 residues.

J is TRBJ1-2 and V is TRBV9; the D gene is possibly TRBD1 (5 bases). CDR3 length: 16 residues. Germline CDR1 SGDLS, CDR2 YYNGEE. V shed 0 bases and J shed 5 bases, with 17 bases lying between them. CDR3 loop: CASSVATGVTGYGYTF. CDR3 coding DNA: TGTGCCAGCAGCGTAGCCACGGGAGTCACAGGATATGGCTACACCTTC.

This chain connects TRBV15 to TRBJ2-7; TRBD2 might be the D (6 bases). This CDR3 has 14 amino acids. Germline CDR1 LNHNV, CDR2 YYDKDF (reference sequence). V was pared by 5 bases and J by 4 bases, with 15 bases between. The CDR3 reads CATSRNVGTYEQYF. CDR3 DNA: TGTGCCACCAGCCGAAACGTAGGGACTTACGAGCAGTACTTC.

The chain joins TRBV6-5 to TRBJ2-5, with D possibly being TRBD1 (6 bases). Germline values: CDR1 MNHEY, CDR2 SVGAGI. Trimming pared 6 bases from V and 5 bases from J, leaving 16 bases between. CDR3 length: 14 residues. The CDR3 region has the DNA TGTGCCAGCAGGATCTGGGACACCGGGGAGACCCAGTACTTC. As protein: CASRIWDTGETQYF.

This clone was recorded only once. The rearrangement links TRBV6-1 to TRBJ1-2, with D unresolved. Germline lookup yields CDR1 MNHNS and CDR2 SASEGT. The V end lost 6 bases, the J end lost 5 bases, and 13 bases lay between the germline ends. CDR3 length: 13 amino acids. DNA of the CDR3: TGTGCCAGCAGACCTCCCCAGTTTTATGGCTACACCTTC. This translates into CASRPPQFYGYTF.

The rearrangement links TRBV4-3 to TRBJ2-7; maybe TRBD2 (6 bases). Germline V gives CDR1 LGHNA, CDR2 YSLEER. The germline V and J ends were trimmed by 3 bases and 6 bases, with 12 bases remaining between them. The length of the CDR3 is 13 residues. Here the CDR3 DNA reads TGCGCCAGCAGCCAGGTGGAGGGAATCGAGCAGTACTTC. It translates to CASSQVEGIEQYF.

V is TRBV7-9 and J is TRBJ2-1; the D is unclear. V was shortened by 1 base and J by 0 bases, with 4 bases between the two germline ends. The CDR3 is made up of 14 amino acids. The germline V gene has CDR1 SEHNR and CDR2 FQNEAQ (reference sequence). CDR3 DNA sequence: TGTGCCAGCAGCTTAGTAGGCTCCTACAATGAGCAGTTCTTC. This encodes CASSLVGSYNEQFF. The full variable domain, in which reference TRBV7-9 and TRBJ2-1 provide the parts outside the CDR3, is DTGVSQNPRHKITKRGQNVTFRCDPISEHNRLYWYRQTLGQGPEFLTYFQNEAQLEKSRLLSDRFSAERPKGSFSTLEIQRTEQGDSAMYLCASSLVGSYNEQFFGPGTRLTVL.

This sequence joins TRBV27 and TRBJ2-7, with D perhaps TRBD1 (5 bases). Per the germline V gene, CDR1 is MNHEY and CDR2 is SMNVEV (reference sequence). The CDR3 has 13 amino acids. Trimming removed 4 bases at V and 7 bases at J, with 14 bases between. The chain's CDR3 is CASSWGLKGEQYF. The CDR3 region has the DNA TGTGCCAGCAGTTGGGGTCTCAAGGGGGAGCAGTACTTC.

V usage is TRBV28 and J usage is TRBJ1-1, with D perhaps TRBD1 (6 bases). V was trimmed by 3 bases and J by 4 bases, leaving 12 bases between them. Germline V gives CDR1 MDHEN, CDR2 SYDVKM. CDR3 length: 14 amino acids. The CDR3 protein is CASSFGQGTTEAFF. The CDR3 nucleotides are TGTGCCAGCAGTTTTGGGCAGGGGACCACTGAAGCTTTCTTT.

V usage is TRBV28 and J usage is TRBJ2-7; 8 nucleotides agree with TRBD2. There are 13 residues in the CDR3. Unmatched junction bases numbered 6, after V lost 5 bases and J lost 6 bases. Germline loops: CDR1 MDHEN, CDR2 SYDVKM. CDR3 nucleotides: TGTGCCAGCAGTCTAGGGCGGGGGGCCGAGCAGTACTTC. Its translation is CASSLGRGAEQYF.

This chain links TRBV28 with TRBJ2-2; the D is unclear. This CDR3 spans 13 amino acids. Germline CDR1 MDHEN, CDR2 SYDVKM. Trimming cost V 8 bases and J 3 bases, with 10 bases left between them. The CDR3 DNA follows: TGTGCCAGCGCAGCCTCTTACACCGGGGAGCTGTTTTTT. This sequence encodes CASAASYTGELFF.

There are a few counts of this clone. The chain joins TRBV28 to TRBJ1-5; D unresolved. V dropped 1 base and J dropped 0 bases, with 1 base sitting between them. The germline CDR1 and CDR2 sequences are MDHEN and SYDVKM. This CDR3 has 13 residues. CDR3 coding DNA: TGTGCCAGCAGTTTATCTAGCAATCAGCCCCAGCATTTT. This encodes CASSLSSNQPQHF.

The chain joins TRBV28 to TRBJ1-5; 10 bases match TRBD1. J was trimmed by 4 bases and V by 4 bases; bases with no gene match: 7. There are 16 residues in the CDR3. Per the germline V gene, CDR1 is MDHEN and CDR2 is SYDVKM. This chain's CDR3 is CASSYRDRGLNQPQHF. DNA of the CDR3: TGTGCCAGCAGTTACCGGGACAGGGGATTGAATCAGCCCCAGCATTTT. Filled out from reference TRBV28 and TRBJ1-5, the complete variable domain reads DVKVTQSSRYLVKRTGEKVFLECVQDMDHENMFWYRQDPGLGLRLIYFSYDVKMKEKGDIPEGYSVSREKKERFSLILESASTNQTSMYLCASSYRDRGLNQPQHFGDGTRLSIL.

DNA for the CDR3: TGTGCCAGCAGGGGACGCCTGCCCAGCGGGGAGCTGTTTTTT. It is translated as CASRGRLPSGELFF. The V gene is TRBV5-8, the J gene TRBJ2-2; perhaps D is TRBD1 or TRBD2 (5 bases each). The CDR3 consists of 14 residues. Per the germline V gene, CDR1 is SGHTS and CDR2 is YDEGEE. The V and J ends lost 5 bases and 7 bases respectively, with 15 bases between them.

The chain recombines TRBV28 with TRBJ1-1; the match to TRBD1 covers 7 bases. V lost 5 bases and J lost 0; bases outside the gene matches: 9. Germline CDR1 MDHEN, CDR2 SYDVKM. The CDR3 is 16 amino acids. This CDR3 reads CASSPDREGMNTEAFF. CDR3 in DNA: TGTGCCAGCAGTCCTGACAGGGAGGGAATGAACACTGAAGCTTTCTTT.

The V gene is TRBV28, the J gene TRBJ1-1; D unresolved. The V end was cut by 2 bases, the J end by 1 base, with 11 bases between. The CDR3 extends over 15 amino acids. CDR1 and CDR2 from the germline V gene are MDHEN and SYDVKM. The CDR3 coding sequence is TGTGCCAGCAGTTTACAGGTAGGCAGGAACACTGAAGCTTTCTTT. Protein sequence: CASSLQVGRNTEAFF.

J is TRBJ2-1 and V is TRBV7-3; the D gene could be TRBD1 or TRBD2 (5 bases each). The germline V gene encodes CDR1 SGHTA and CDR2 FQGTGA. V lost 0 bases, J lost 12 bases, and 12 bases lay in between. The CDR3 is 13 residues long. The CDR3 DNA is TGTGCCAGCAGCTTAACACTGTCGGGACCGCAGTTCTTC. Its translation is CASSLTLSGPQFF.

This sequence joins TRBV25-1 and TRBJ1-3; D is uncertain. V lost 4 bases, J lost 0 bases, and 7 bases lay in between. Germline V gives CDR1 MGHDK, CDR2 SYGVNS. The CDR3 length is 14 residues. This CDR3 reads CASSATHSGNTIYF. As DNA, the CDR3 is TGTGCCAGCAGTGCTACTCACTCTGGAAACACCATATATTTT.